Sequencing of this T cell receptor (beta chain) was carried out in a study of blood T cell repertoires in COVID-19. TCRdb's copy holds only in-frame clones and misses some; the assay was immunoSEQ multiplex PCR. The data hold fewer than 350,000 clones, with around 87% observed a single time. The V segment lost 3 bases and the J segment 4 bases; nucleotides outside the gene matches: 6. The CDR3 loop spans 16 amino acids. Germline-derived CDR1 and CDR2 are SGHAT and FQNNGV. The source is a woman aged 25 to 39 who had recovered from COVID-19. The chain links TRBV11-2 to TRBJ2-5, with 12 positions matching TRBD2. The specimen was peripheral blood. CDR3: CASSFTGLAGRETQYF. The CDR3 DNA sequence: TGTGCCAGCAGCTTCACGGGACTAGCGGGTCGAGAGACCCAGTACTTC.